These T cell receptor beta chains were read from a single sample in a study of blood T cell repertoires in COVID-19. Clones were read by immunoSEQ multiplex PCR, and TCRdb kept only the in-frame ones, dropping some. This sample has around 330,000 clones, with about 88% found just once. The sequenced sample was PBMCs or T cells enriched from blood (not recorded which). The receptors were sampled from a woman between 40 and 50 years old who had recovered from COVID-19. CDR3s include the opening cysteine and the closing phenylalanine or tryptophan. A D gene is named only where the DNA matches it firmly. Expanded clones get a size class; other rows say once, few or many, or leave the size out.

clone_size: NA
v_call: TRBV5-4
d_call: NA
j_call: TRBJ2-5
cdr3_aa: CASSLAGGQPWAQYF
cdr3_nt: TGTGCCAGCAGCTTGGCCGGAGGGCAGCCGTGGGCCCAGTACTTC

clone_size: NA
v_call: TRBV30
d_call: NA
j_call: TRBJ1-1
cdr3_aa: CAWSVGGRIGVNTEAFF
cdr3_nt: TGTGCCTGGAGTGTAGGCGGAAGAATAGGGGTGAACACTGAAGCTTTCTTT

clone_size: NA
v_call: TRBV13
d_call: TRBD1
j_call: TRBJ2-3
cdr3_aa: CASSSLDRGRGDTQYF
cdr3_nt: TGTGCCAGCAGCTCCCTCGACAGGGGCAGAGGGGATACGCAGTATTTT

clone_size: few
v_call: TRBV18
d_call: NA
j_call: TRBJ2-7
cdr3_aa: CASSPLNRDEQYF
cdr3_nt: TGTGCCAGCTCACCGCTGAACAGGGATGAGCAGTACTTC

clone_size: NA
v_call: TRBV5-1
d_call: TRBD2
j_call: TRBJ2-7
cdr3_aa: CASGVSGGAAEQYF
cdr3_nt: TGCGCCAGCGGCGTGAGCGGGGGGGCGGCCGAGCAGTACTTC

clone_size: once
v_call: TRBV5-5
d_call: NA
j_call: TRBJ1-1
cdr3_aa: CASSPGLQGGTEAFF
cdr3_nt: TGTGCCAGCAGCCCGGGCCTTCAGGGAGGCACTGAAGCTTTCTTT

clone_size: NA
v_call: TRBV29-1
d_call: NA
j_call: TRBJ2-3
cdr3_aa: CSVHARYTDTQYF
cdr3_nt: TGCAGCGTGCATGCTAGATACACAGATACGCAGTATTTT

clone_size: once
v_call: TRBV4-2
d_call: NA
j_call: TRBJ2-1
cdr3_aa: CASSQDRPSTYNEQFF
cdr3_nt: TGTGCCAGCAGCCAAGATCGTCCTAGTACTTACAATGAGCAGTTCTTC

clone_size: NA
v_call: TRBV2
d_call: TRBD1
j_call: TRBJ1-2
cdr3_aa: CASSEGLQGIYGYTF
cdr3_nt: TGTGCCAGCAGTGAAGGCCTACAGGGGATATATGGCTACACCTTC

clone_size: NA
v_call: TRBV2
d_call: TRBD1
j_call: TRBJ1-2
cdr3_aa: CASNRVTGNYGYTF
cdr3_nt: TGTGCCAGCAATCGAGTGACAGGGAACTATGGCTACACCTTC

clone_size: once
v_call: TRBV27
d_call: NA
j_call: TRBJ2-7
cdr3_aa: CASSLLGGLSEQYF
cdr3_nt: TGTGCCAGCAGTTTATTGGGGGGGCTCTCCGAGCAGTACTTC

clone_size: NA
v_call: TRBV7-2
d_call: NA
j_call: TRBJ2-5
cdr3_aa: CASSLALALETQYF
cdr3_nt: TGTGCCAGCAGCTTAGCGTTAGCGCTAGAGACCCAGTACTTC

clone_size: NA
v_call: TRBV28
d_call: NA
j_call: TRBJ2-7
cdr3_aa: CASSSGTNSYEQYF
cdr3_nt: TGTGCCAGCAGTTCGGGGACAAATTCCTACGAGCAGTACTTC

clone_size: NA
v_call: TRBV7-6
d_call: TRBD1
j_call: TRBJ2-5
cdr3_aa: CASSLGQGALGETQYF
cdr3_nt: TGTGCCAGCAGCTTAGGACAGGGGGCATTAGGAGAGACCCAGTACTTC